This paragraph covers one T cell receptor beta chain sequence. There is no known antigen for this receptor. No much larger clone exists at a distance of one base, and base qualities are not known. TCRbeta CDR3 regions were amplified from genomic DNA by means of the immunoSEQ Assay, a bias-controlled multiplex PCR. Per the source publication's procedure: Within the assay, amplification of reference gene primers was used to estimate how many nucleated cells each sample contained. Sequence reads were collapsed and filtered to measure the absolute abundance of every unique TCRbeta CDR3 rearrangement. For each sample, productive Simpson clonality was calculated as the square root of Simpson's diversity index across productive rearrangements. TCRdb carries this immuneACCESS record with in-frame sequences only. Its versions omit some clonotypes, under half of them owing to an unresolved V gene in the studies checked, with the rest unexplained. V and J calls and clone size come straight from that table; D and trimming were deduced from the DNA. The sample table records roughly 150,000 clones; around 87% of these occur just once. The ten most abundant clones make up less than 6.5% of the sample.

The data belong to a study of blood T cell repertoires in COVID-19 (dated by TCRdb to 2020 to 2021). Notes on the research overall: The collaborator samples originated in the United States, Italy and Spain and spanned the acute and convalescent phases of COVID-19. The material from the prospective study consisted of cDNA or gDNA derived from T cells, B-cell-depleted T cells, or PBMCs. The repertoires were made available in a free public database intended to serve as a resource for research on the immune response to SARS-CoV-2. The samples were drawn from two sources: the first 160 participants of the ongoing ImmuneRACE study, and over 1,000 subjects contributed by 6 global collaborators. The dataset comprised deeply sampled blood TCRbeta repertoires from subjects exposed to, actively infected with, or recovered from COVID-19. Where available, HLA class I and class II types were taken from metadata supplied by the sample provider and were not determined by assay-based typing. A de-identified subject ID, COVID-19 status, age in years and sex were almost always included in the sample metadata.

General findings and caveats noted by the study authors: Clinical and demographic metadata were provided uncurated, with the amount varying by source and participant.

The collaborating institutions used their own protocols to collect whole blood in K2EDTA tubes. For TCRbeta analysis, collaborators shipped samples as frozen whole blood, isolated PBMCs, or DNA extracted from either of those sample types. The CDR1 and CDR2 encoded by the germline V gene are MNHNS and SASEGT. Spanning cysteine to phenylalanine, the CDR3 consists of 16 amino acids. Only CDR3 DNA remains: 48 bases, in frame from the first base. Between the V and J ends, shortened by 2 bases and 6 bases respectively, the junction contains 16 bases. Sample: peripheral blood. This receptor was obtained from a human donor in a cohort sampled during active COVID-19. Here the chain combines TRBV6-1 and TRBJ2-2, with TRBD2 tentatively as D gene (5 bases match). The CDR3 has the sequence CASSESLLGNAGELFF. The nucleotide sequence is given as TGTGCCAGCAGTGAATCCCTACTAGGGAATGCCGGGGAGCTGTTTTTT.